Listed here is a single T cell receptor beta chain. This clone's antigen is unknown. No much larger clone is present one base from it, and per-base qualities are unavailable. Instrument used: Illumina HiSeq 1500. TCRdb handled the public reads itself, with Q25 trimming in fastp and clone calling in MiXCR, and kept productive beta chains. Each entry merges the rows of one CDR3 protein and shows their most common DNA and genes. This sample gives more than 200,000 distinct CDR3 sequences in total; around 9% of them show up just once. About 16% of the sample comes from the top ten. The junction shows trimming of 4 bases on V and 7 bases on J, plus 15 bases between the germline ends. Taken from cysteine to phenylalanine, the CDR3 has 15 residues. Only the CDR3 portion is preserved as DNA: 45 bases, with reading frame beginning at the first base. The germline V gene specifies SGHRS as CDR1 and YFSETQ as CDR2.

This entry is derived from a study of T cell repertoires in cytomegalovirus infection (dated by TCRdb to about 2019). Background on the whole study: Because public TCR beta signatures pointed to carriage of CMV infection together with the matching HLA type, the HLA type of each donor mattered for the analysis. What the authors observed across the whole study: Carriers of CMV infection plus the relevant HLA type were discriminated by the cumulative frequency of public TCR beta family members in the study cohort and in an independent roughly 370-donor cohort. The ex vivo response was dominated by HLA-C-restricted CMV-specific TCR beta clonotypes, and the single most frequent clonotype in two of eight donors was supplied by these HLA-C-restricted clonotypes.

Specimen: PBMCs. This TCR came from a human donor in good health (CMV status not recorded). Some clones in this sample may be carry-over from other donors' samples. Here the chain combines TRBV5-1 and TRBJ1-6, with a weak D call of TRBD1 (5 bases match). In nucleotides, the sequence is TGCGCCAGCAGCCCCGGGACGGCGAAAAATTCACCCCTCCACTTT. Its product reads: CASSPGTAKNSPLHF.